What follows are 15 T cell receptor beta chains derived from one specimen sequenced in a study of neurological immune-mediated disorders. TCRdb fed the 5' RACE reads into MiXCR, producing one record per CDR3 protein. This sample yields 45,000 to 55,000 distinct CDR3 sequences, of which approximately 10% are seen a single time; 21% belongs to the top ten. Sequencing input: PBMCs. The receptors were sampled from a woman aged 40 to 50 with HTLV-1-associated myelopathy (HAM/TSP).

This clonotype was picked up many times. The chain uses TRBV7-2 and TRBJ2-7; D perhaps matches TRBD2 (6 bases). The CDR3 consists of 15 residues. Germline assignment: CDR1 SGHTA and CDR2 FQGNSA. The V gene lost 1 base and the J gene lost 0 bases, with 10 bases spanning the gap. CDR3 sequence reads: CASSLGGGLSYEQYF. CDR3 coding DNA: TGTGCCAGCAGCTTAGGTGGGGGACTCTCCTACGAGCAGTACTTC.

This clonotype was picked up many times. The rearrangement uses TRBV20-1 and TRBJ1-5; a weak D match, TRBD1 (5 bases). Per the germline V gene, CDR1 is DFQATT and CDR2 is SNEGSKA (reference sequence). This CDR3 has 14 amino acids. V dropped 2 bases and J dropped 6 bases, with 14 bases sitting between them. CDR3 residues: CSARPPGGFQPQHF. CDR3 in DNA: TGCAGTGCTAGACCACCGGGGGGTTTTCAGCCCCAGCATTTT.

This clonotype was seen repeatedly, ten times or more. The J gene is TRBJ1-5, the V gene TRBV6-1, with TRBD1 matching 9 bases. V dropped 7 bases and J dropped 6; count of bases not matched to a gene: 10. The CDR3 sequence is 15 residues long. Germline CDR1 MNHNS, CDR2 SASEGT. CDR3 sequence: CASTDGTGFVQPQHF. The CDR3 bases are TGTGCCAGCACCGATGGGACAGGGTTTGTTCAGCCCCAGCATTTT.

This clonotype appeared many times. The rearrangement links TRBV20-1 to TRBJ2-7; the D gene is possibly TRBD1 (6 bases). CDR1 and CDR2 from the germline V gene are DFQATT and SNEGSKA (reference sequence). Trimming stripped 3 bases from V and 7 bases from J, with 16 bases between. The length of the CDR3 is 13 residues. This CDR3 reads CSARETQGGEQYF. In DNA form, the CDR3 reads TGCAGTGCTAGGGAGACACAGGGTGGAGAGCAGTACTTC.

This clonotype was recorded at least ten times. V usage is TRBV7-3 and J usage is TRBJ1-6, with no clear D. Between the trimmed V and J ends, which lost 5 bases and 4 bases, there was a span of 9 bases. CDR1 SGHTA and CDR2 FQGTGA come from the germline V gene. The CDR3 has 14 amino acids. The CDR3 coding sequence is TGTGCCAGCAGCCCCGACGGTTATAATTCACCCCTCCACTTT. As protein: CASSPDGYNSPLHF.

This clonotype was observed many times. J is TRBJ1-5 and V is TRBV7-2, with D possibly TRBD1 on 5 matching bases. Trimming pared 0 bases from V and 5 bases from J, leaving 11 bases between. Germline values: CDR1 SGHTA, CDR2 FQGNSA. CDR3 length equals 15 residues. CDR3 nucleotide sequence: TGTGCCAGCAGCTTAGCGGTAGGGACTGATCAGCCCCAGCATTTT. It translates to CASSLAVGTDQPQHF.

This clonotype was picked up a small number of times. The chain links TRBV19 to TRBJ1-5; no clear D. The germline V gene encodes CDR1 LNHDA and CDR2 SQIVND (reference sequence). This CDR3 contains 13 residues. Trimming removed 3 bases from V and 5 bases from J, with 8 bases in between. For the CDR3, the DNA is TGTGCCAGTAGTATGGGCCGTGATCAGCCCCAGCATTTT. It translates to CASSMGRDQPQHF.

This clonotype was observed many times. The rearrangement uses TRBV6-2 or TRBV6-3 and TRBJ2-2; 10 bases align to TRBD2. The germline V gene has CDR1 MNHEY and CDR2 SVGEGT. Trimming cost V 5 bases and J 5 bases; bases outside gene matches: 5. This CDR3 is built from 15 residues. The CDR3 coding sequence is TGTGCCAGCAGTAGCGGGGGGGCCAGGACCGGGGAGCTGTTTTTT. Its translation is CASSSGGARTGELFF.

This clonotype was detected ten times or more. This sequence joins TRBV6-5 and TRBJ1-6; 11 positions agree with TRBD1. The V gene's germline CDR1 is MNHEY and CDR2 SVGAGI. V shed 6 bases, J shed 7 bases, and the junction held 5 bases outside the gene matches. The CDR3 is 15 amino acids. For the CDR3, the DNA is TGTGCCAGCAGCTCCGGACAGGGGGCAAATTCACCCCTCCACTTT. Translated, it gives CASSSGQGANSPLHF.

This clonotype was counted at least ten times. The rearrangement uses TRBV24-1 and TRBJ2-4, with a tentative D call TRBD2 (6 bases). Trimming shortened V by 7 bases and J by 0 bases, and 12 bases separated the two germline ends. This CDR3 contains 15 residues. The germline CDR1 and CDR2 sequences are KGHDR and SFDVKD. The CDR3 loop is CATRRDFLAKNIQYF. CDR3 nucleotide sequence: TGTGCCACCAGAAGGGACTTCCTAGCCAAAAACATTCAGTACTTC.

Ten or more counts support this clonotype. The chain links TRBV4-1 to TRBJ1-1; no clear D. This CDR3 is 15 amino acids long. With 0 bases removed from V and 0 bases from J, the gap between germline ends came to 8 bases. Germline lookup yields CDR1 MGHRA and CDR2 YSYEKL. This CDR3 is CASSQDSRMNTEAFF. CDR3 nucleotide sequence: TGCGCCAGCAGCCAAGACAGCCGAATGAACACTGAAGCTTTCTTT.

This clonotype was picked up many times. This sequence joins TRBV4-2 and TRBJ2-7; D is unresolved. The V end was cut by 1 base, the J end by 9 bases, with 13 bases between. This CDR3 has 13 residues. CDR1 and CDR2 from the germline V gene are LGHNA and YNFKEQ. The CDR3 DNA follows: TGTGCCAGCAGCCAAGTTGGGGTTAGGGTGCAGTACTTC. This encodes CASSQVGVRVQYF.

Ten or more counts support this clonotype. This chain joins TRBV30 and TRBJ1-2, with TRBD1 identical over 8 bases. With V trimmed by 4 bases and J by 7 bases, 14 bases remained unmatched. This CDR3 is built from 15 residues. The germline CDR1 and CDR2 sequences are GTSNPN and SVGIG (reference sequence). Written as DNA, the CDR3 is TGTGCCTGGATTAGAGCGGACAGGGAGTCATTTGGCTACACCTTC. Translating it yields CAWIRADRESFGYTF.

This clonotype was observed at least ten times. The CDR3 loop reads CASSYSGGGATEAFF. CDR3 sequence (DNA): TGTGCCAGCAGTTACTCGGGGGGGGGAGCCACTGAAGCTTTCTTT. The chain employs TRBV6-5 and TRBJ1-1; the D gene is possibly TRBD1 (5 bases). From germline, CDR1 is MNHEY and CDR2 SVGAGI. Trimming removed 0 bases at V and 4 bases at J, with 12 bases between. There are 15 residues in the CDR3.

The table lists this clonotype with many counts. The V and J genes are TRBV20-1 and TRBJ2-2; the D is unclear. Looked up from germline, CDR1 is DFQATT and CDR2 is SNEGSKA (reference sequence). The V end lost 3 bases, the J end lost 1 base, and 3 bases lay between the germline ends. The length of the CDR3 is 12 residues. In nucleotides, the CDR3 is TGCAGTGCTAGCAGGAACACCGGGGAGCTGTTTTTT. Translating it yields CSASRNTGELFF.